These 21 T cell receptor beta chains came from one sample sequenced in a study of metastatic and nonmetastatic thyroid tumors. No patient had received any treatment before thyroid surgery. TCRdb reanalyzed the PCR reads with MiXCR. This sample carries approximately 17,000 clones, 25% to 30% of them seen once, and the ten largest clones take roughly 16%. Input material: tumor tissue. The receptor set was obtained from a female donor with papillary thyroid cancer or a benign thyroid nodule (not recorded which). Some clones in this sample may be carry-over from other donors' samples.

Remarks on this clone: The junction shows a germline mismatch at one end, possibly a read error. The V and J genes are TRBV7-2 and TRBJ1-5; 9 positions match TRBD1. Germline V gene data show CDR1 as SGHTA and CDR2 as FQGNSA. The CDR3 loop spans 15 amino acids. Here the CDR3 DNA reads TGTGCCAGCAGCTCAGGGACAGGGTGGAATCAGTCCCAGCATTTT. Protein product: CASSSGTGWNQSQHF.

This clone appeared a few times. The chain uses TRBV27 and TRBJ2-7; the match to TRBD1 covers 8 bases. After removal of 6 bases from V and 5 bases from J, the junction contained 6 bases not matched to a gene. This CDR3 is built from 13 residues. Germline CDR1 MNHEY, CDR2 SMNVEV (reference sequence). CDR3 region: CASRWQGANEQYF. CDR3 sequence (DNA): TGTGCCAGCAGATGGCAGGGGGCCAACGAGCAGTACTTC.

This clone was counted at least ten times. The rearrangement uses TRBV28 and TRBJ2-1; 9 nucleotides agree with TRBD1. CDR1 MDHEN and CDR2 SYDVKM come from the germline V gene. The J segment lost 7 bases and the V segment lost 10 bases, leaving 5 bases of the junction unmatched. The length of the CDR3 is 12 residues. In nucleotides, the CDR3 is TGTGCCACCACAGGGGGCTGGAATGAGCAGTTCTTC. Its translation is CATTGGWNEQFF.

This clone occurred a few times. A read error may account for a junction end that differs from germline. The chain uses TRBV6-1 and TRBJ1-5; no definite D call. Germline V lookup: CDR1 MNHNS, CDR2 SASEGT. This CDR3 is 15 amino acids long. CDR3 residues: CASSEEGLSNQPQHF. CDR3 DNA sequence: TGTGCTAGCAGTGAAGAAGGGCTCAGCAATCAGCCCCAGCATTTT.

The V call is TRBV11-3, the J call TRBJ2-7; D gene ambiguous. The CDR3 runs to 15 residues. Germline V CDR1 and CDR2: SGHNT, YENEEA. V was shortened by 0 bases and J by 7 bases, with 16 bases between the two germline ends. CDR3 bases: TGTGCCAGCAGCTTAGACTTGGGCTCCACCGGGGAGCAGTACTTC. Its translation: CASSLDLGSTGEQYF.

The chain employs TRBV5-1 and TRBJ1-1; D uncertain. The CDR3 consists of 14 residues. Per germline, CDR1 SGHRS and CDR2 YFSETQ. Trimming removed 5 bases from V and 1 base from J, with 12 bases in between. In DNA form, the CDR3 reads TGCGCCAGCAGTTACTACGACCCGAACACTGAAGCTTTCTTT. Its translation: CASSYYDPNTEAFF.

The V and J genes are TRBV4-1 and TRBJ2-1; TRBD2 aligns across 11 bases. CDR3 length equals 16 residues. Germline trimming cut 7 bases from V and 2 bases from J; bases unmatched to any gene: 7. CDR1 is MGHRA, CDR2 YSYEKL, per germline. The CDR3 here is CASTGTSGGPYNEQFF. CDR3 coding DNA: TGCGCCAGCACCGGGACTAGCGGAGGTCCCTACAATGAGCAGTTCTTC.

By sample fraction, this clone is medium-sized. The genes are TRBV12-3 or TRBV12-4 and TRBJ1-2; TRBD1 agrees at 8 bases. The CDR3 is made up of 15 amino acids. After removal of 3 bases from V and 8 bases from J, the junction contained 11 bases not matched to a gene. CDR3 DNA sequence: TGTGCCAGCAGTTTGGGGACAGGAGCCTTCGGGGGCTACACCTTC. This translates into CASSLGTGAFGGYTF.

The CDR3 DNA sequence: TGTGCCAGCAGTTATAGGCCCCCTAATGAAAAACTGTTTTTT. Its translation: CASSYRPPNEKLFF. The chain joins TRBV6-2 or TRBV6-3 to TRBJ1-4, with no clear D. Trimming took off 3 bases at V and 3 bases at J, with 8 bases between the two ends. This CDR3 has 14 amino acids. Germline CDR1 MNHEY, CDR2 SVGEGT.

This clone came up many times. The chain combines TRBV7-9 with TRBJ2-3, with 9 bases aligning to TRBD1. The CDR3 runs 14 residues. With V trimmed by 3 bases and J by 4 bases, 2 bases remained unmatched. The germline V gene has CDR1 SEHNR and CDR2 FQNEAQ (reference sequence). The CDR3 protein is CASSLGQGPDTQYF. The CDR3 nucleotides are TGTGCCAGCAGCTTGGGACAGGGACCAGATACGCAGTATTTT.

This clone occurred a few times. The chain combines TRBV27 with TRBJ2-3, with a possible D match to TRBD2 (6 bases). This CDR3 is built from 16 residues. Per germline, CDR1 MNHEY and CDR2 SMNVEV (reference sequence). Trimming removed 2 bases from V and 1 base from J, with 13 bases in between. For the CDR3, the DNA is TGTGCCAGCAGTTTAGGAGGGCCGGGAGGCACAGATACGCAGTATTTT. As protein: CASSLGGPGGTDTQYF.

This clone was detected only a few times. This CDR3 is CASRSPGQGENGYTF. CDR3 sequence (DNA): TGTGCCAGCAGATCCCCCGGACAGGGGGAAAATGGCTACACCTTC. This sequence joins TRBV28 and TRBJ1-2, with TRBD1 identical over 10 bases. The length of the CDR3 is 15 residues. Germline V gives CDR1 MDHEN, CDR2 SYDVKM. The J segment lost 6 bases and the V segment lost 6 bases, leaving 10 bases of the junction unmatched.

This clone was seen ten or more times. V and J are TRBV28 and TRBJ1-2, with D possibly being TRBD1 (6 bases). CDR3 length equals 14 residues. CDR1 is MDHEN and CDR2 is SYDVKM in the germline V gene. Trimming stripped 6 bases from V and 3 bases from J, with 14 bases between. The CDR3 is CASRPTGMDYGYTF. The CDR3 DNA reads TGTGCCAGCAGGCCTACAGGGATGGACTATGGCTACACCTTC.

Within the sample, this clone is medium-sized. This chain connects TRBV6-1 to TRBJ1-6; 7 positions match TRBD1. The CDR3 sequence is 17 residues long. Losses at the gene ends were 5 bases for V and 5 bases for J; bases not matched to a gene: 12. Germline CDR1 and CDR2: MNHNS and SASEGT. DNA of the CDR3: TGTGCCAGCAGTACACACCGGGGACAGACCAATAATTCACCCCTCCACTTT. It encodes CASSTHRGQTNNSPLHF.

This clone was picked up many times. The chain has TRBV6-2 or TRBV6-3 and TRBJ2-3; D is unresolved. The germline V gene encodes CDR1 MNHEY and CDR2 SVGEGT. Deletions cut 0 bases from V and 2 bases from J, with 15 bases between. The CDR3 is made up of 17 amino acids. CDR3: CASSYSRDRPHTDTQYF. In nucleotides, the CDR3 is TGTGCCAGCAGTTACTCAAGAGACCGGCCCCACACAGATACGCAGTATTTT.

This clone was seen at least ten times. At one end the junction does not follow the germline gene, possibly because of a read error. This specimen includes other DNA sequences encoding the same CDR3. The V gene is TRBV6-6, the J gene TRBJ1-5; TRBD1 matches 10 bases. Germline assignment: CDR1 MNHNY and CDR2 SVGAGI (reference sequence). The CDR3 length is 18 residues. In nucleotides, the CDR3 is TGCGCCAGCAGTTCCGGGACAGGGGCCCAACGTTTCAATCAGCCCCAGCATTTT. Translated, it gives CASSSGTGAQRFNQPQHF.

The chain is built from TRBV20-1 and TRBJ1-2; a weak D match, TRBD1 (6 bases). Trimming took 3 bases from V and 2 from J, leaving 10 bases between them. CDR3 length equals 13 residues. Germline CDR1 is DFQATT and CDR2 is SNEGSKA (reference sequence). CDR3 protein: CSASDRTNYGYTF. The DNA of the CDR3 is TGCAGTGCTAGTGACAGGACCAACTATGGCTACACCTTC.

This clone appeared a few times. The V and J genes are TRBV20-1 and TRBJ2-3; 8 nucleotides match TRBD2. The CDR3 consists of 13 residues. Germline V gene data show CDR1 as DFQATT and CDR2 as SNEGSKA (reference sequence). The CDR3 DNA reads as TGCAGGGCTTCGGGGGGGAGGGCAGATACGCAGTATTTT. Encoded protein: CRASGGRADTQYF.

This clone was observed a handful of times. This sequence joins TRBV6-4 and TRBJ2-2; no clear D. Per the germline V gene, CDR1 is MRHNA and CDR2 is SNTAGT. This CDR3 contains 13 residues. Trimming removed 4 bases from V and 7 bases from J, with 10 bases in between. The CDR3 coding sequence is TGTGCCAGCAGTGTTCAGGAAAACGGGGAGCTGTTTTTT. Translated: CASSVQENGELFF.

Many counts were recorded for this clone. The V call is TRBV20-1, the J call TRBJ1-4; 7 bases are shared with TRBD1. This CDR3 is built from 13 residues. Losses at the gene ends were 2 bases for V and 4 bases for J; bases not matched to a gene: 1. Germline V lookup: CDR1 DFQATT, CDR2 SNEGSKA (reference sequence). This CDR3 is CSARRGLNEKLFF. As DNA, the CDR3 is TGCAGTGCTAGAAGGGGGCTTAATGAAAAACTGTTTTTT.

This chain joins TRBV19 and TRBJ2-1, with 14 bases lining up with TRBD2. Germline V CDR1 and CDR2: LNHDA, SQIVND (reference sequence). This CDR3 is built from 16 residues. Trimming cost V 3 bases and J 6 bases; bases outside gene matches: 4. The CDR3 sequence is CASSIRGTSGSNEQFF. The CDR3 bases are TGTGCCAGTAGTATTCGGGGGACTAGCGGGAGCAATGAGCAGTTCTTC.